The clone carrying this T cell receptor (beta chain) was seen only once. Antigen: not known. Only in-frame clones appear in the TCRdb table, and some are missing; sequencing was by immunoSEQ multiplex PCR. Of tens of thousands of clones listed, under 95% are singletons. The data stem from a study of graft-versus-host responses after intestinal transplantation. Turning to the study itself: Among the recipients, transplants were multivisceral, liver-intestinal, or isolated intestinal. Every recipient underwent anti-thymocyte globulin induction, then tacrolimus and steroids for 3 to 4 years. General study points: Individuals who had graft-donor T cell macrochimerism had allografts that showed high graft-versus-host to host-versus-graft clonal ratios. Among recipient marrow samples, GvH clones were found; some appeared first in ileum or blood.

The sample consisted of PBMCs, taken 662 days after intestinal transplant. This receptor was obtained from a human patient who received an intestinal transplant, so some T cells may come from the graft donor.

As DNA, the CDR3 is TGTGCCAGCAGCCACGGTAGGGGTGAAGAGACCCAGTACTTC. The encoded protein is CASSHGRGEETQYF. The genes are TRBV6-6 and TRBJ2-5; D is possibly TRBD1 (5 bases). The CDR3 length is 14 residues. V lost 6 bases and J lost 3, with 14 bases in between. Germline CDR1 reads MNHNY; CDR2 reads SVGAGI (reference sequence).